This T cell receptor beta chain came from a study of cytomegalovirus exposure and HLA in healthy donors. Looking at the study overall: Researchers previously reported finding roughly 120 million unique TCR beta sequences from 150 million to 200 million T cells.

Whole-study findings and limits: Researchers reported that a few CMV-associated chains were confirmed in vitro as CMV antigen-specific.

Use of 60 Vbeta and 13 Jbeta primers characterized the PCR. Clones were sequenced by immunoSEQ multiplex PCR, and TCRdb holds only the in-frame ones, with some missing. The sample includes about 190,000 clones, around 80% of them seen just once. Concerning this clone itself: The antigen is not known.

The V segment lost 8 bases and the J segment 10 bases; nucleotides outside the gene matches: 17. Germline CDR1 GTSNPN, CDR2 SVGIG (reference sequence). The CDR3 extends over 14 amino acids. The rearrangement joins TRBV30 to TRBJ2-1, with 7 bases aligning to TRBD1. This receptor was identified in a man aged 40-49 years in good health and CMV-seropositive. Specimen: PBMCs. CDR3 nucleotides: TGTGCCCGTCGTACAGGGGTCCCCGATGGGGAGCAGTTCTTC. As protein: CARRTGVPDGEQFF.